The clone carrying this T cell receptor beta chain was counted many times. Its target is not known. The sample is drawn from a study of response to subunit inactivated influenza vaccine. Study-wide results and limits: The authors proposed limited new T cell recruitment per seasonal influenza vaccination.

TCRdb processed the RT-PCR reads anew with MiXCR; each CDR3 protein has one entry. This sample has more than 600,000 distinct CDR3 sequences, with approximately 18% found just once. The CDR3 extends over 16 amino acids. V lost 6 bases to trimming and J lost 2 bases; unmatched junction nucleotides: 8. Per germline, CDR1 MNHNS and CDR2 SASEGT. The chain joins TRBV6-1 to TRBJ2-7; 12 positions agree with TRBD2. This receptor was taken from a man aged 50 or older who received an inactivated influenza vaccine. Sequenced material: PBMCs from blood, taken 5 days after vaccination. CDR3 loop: CASSRGLAGNPYEQYF. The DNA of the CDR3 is TGTGCCAGCAGCCGTGGACTAGCGGGAAACCCCTACGAGCAGTACTTC.